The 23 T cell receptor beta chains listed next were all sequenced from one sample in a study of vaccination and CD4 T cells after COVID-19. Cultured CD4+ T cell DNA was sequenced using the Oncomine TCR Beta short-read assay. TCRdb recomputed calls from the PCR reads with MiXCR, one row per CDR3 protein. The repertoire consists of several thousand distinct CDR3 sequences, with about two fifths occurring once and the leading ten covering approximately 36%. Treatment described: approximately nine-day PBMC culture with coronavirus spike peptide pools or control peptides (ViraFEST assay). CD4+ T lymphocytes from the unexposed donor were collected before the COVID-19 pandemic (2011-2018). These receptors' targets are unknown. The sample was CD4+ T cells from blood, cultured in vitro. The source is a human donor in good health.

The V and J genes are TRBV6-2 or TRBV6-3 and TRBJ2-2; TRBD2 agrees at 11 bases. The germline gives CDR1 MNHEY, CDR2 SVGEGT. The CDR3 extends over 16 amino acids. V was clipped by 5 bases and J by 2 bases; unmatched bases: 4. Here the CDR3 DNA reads TGTGCCAGCAGTCGACTAGCGGGGCTAAACACCGGGGAGCTGTTTTTT. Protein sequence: CASSRLAGLNTGELFF.

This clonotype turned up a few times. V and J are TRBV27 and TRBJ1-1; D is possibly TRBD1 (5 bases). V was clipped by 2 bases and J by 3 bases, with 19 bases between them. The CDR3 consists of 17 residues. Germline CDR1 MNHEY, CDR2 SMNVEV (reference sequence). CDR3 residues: CASSLGRGTPLYTEAFF. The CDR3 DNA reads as TGTGCCAGCAGTTTAGGTAGGGGCACTCCATTATACACTGAAGCTTTCTTT.

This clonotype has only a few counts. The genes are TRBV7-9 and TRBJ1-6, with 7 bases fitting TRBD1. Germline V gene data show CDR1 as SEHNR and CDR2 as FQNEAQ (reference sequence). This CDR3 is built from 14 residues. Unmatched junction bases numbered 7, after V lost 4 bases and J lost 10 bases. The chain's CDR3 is CASSSHRGSSPLHF. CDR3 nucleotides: TGTGCCAGCAGCTCCCACAGGGGTAGCTCACCCCTCCACTTT.

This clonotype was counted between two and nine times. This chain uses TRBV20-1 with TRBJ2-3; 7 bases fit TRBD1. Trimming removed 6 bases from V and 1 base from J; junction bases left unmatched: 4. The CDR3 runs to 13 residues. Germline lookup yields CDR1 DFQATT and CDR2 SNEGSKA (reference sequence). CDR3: CSARQGGTDTQYF. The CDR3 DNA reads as TGCAGTGCCAGGCAGGGGGGCACAGATACGCAGTATTTT.

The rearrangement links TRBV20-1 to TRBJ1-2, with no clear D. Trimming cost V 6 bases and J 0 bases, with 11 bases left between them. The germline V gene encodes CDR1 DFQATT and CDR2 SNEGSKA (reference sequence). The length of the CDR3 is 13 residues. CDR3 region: CSAFAPANYGYTF. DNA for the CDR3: TGCAGTGCGTTTGCTCCCGCTAACTATGGCTACACCTTC.

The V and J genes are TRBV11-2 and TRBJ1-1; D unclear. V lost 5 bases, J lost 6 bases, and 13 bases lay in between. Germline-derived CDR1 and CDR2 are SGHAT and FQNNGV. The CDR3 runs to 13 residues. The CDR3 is CASSARWAAEAFF. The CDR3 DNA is TGTGCCAGCAGCGCTAGATGGGCCGCTGAAGCTTTCTTT. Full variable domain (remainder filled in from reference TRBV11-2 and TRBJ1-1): EAGVAQSPRYKIIEKRQSVAFWCNPISGHATLYWYQQILGQGPKLLIQFQNNGVVDDSQLPKDRFSAERLKGVDSTLKIQPAKLEDSAVYLCASSARWAAEAFFGQGTRLTVV.

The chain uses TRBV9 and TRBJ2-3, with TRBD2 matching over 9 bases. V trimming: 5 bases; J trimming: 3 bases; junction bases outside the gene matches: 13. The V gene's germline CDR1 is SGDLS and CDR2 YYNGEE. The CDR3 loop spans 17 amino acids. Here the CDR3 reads CASSDDWAGGKTDTQYF. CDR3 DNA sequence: TGTGCCAGCAGTGACGACTGGGCGGGGGGGAAGACAGATACGCAGTATTTT. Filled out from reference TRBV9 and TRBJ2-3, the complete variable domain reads DSGVTQTPKHLITATGQRVTLRCSPRSGDLSVYWYQQSLDQGLQFLIQYYNGEERAKGNILERFSAQQFPDLHSELNLSSLELGDSALYFCASSDDWAGGKTDTQYFGPGTRLTVL.

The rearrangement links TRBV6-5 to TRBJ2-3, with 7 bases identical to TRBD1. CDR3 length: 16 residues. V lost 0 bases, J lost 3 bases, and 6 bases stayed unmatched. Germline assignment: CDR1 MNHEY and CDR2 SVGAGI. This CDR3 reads CASSYSTGDNTDTQYF. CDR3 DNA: TGTGCCAGCAGTTACTCAACAGGGGATAATACAGATACGCAGTATTTT.

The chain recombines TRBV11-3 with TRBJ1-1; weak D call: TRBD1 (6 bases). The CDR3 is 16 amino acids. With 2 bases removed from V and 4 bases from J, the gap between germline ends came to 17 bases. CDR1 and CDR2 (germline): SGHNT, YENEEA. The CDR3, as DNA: TGTGCCAGCAGCTTATCTTTCAGCCAGGGGCGCACTGAAGCTTTCTTT. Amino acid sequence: CASSLSFSQGRTEAFF.

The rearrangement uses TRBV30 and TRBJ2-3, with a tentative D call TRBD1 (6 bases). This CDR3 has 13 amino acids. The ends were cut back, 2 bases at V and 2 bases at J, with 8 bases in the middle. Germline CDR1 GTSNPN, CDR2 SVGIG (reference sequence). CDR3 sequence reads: CAWSTGTTDTQYF. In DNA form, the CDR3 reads TGTGCCTGGAGTACAGGGACCACAGATACGCAGTATTTT.

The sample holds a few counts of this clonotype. The CDR3 DNA sequence: TGTGCCAGCAGTTACAGAGGGACAGGGGGAAGATTCGAGACCCAGTACTTC. The encoded protein is CASSYRGTGGRFETQYF. The rearrangement joins TRBV6-2 or TRBV6-3 to TRBJ2-5; 11 bases match TRBD1. Trimming removed 2 bases from V and 5 bases from J; junction bases left unmatched: 10. The CDR3 has 17 amino acids. CDR1 is MNHEY, CDR2 SVGEGT, per germline.

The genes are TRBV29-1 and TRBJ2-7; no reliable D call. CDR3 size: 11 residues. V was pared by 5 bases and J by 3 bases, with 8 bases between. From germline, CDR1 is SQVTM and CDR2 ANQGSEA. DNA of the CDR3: TGCAGCGTTTTGAGAGACTACGAGCAGTACTTC. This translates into CSVLRDYEQYF.

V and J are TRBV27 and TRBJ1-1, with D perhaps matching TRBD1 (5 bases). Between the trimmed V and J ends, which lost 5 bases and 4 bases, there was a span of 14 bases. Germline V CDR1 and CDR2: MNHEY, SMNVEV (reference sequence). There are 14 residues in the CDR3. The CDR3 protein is CASSPPTGTTEAFF. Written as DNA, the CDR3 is TGTGCCAGCAGTCCGCCTACGGGGACCACTGAAGCTTTCTTT.

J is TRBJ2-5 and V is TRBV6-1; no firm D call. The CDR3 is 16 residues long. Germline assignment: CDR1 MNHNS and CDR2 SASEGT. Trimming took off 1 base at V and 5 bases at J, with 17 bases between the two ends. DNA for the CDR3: TGTGCCAGCAGTGAAGGGGTCAGGTCTACAGTGGAGACCCAGTACTTC. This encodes CASSEGVRSTVETQYF.

CDR3 residues: CASSLGDRDNTEAFF. In DNA form, the CDR3 reads TGTGCCAGCAGCTTAGGGGACAGAGATAACACTGAAGCTTTCTTT. The chain recombines TRBV7-9 with TRBJ1-1; 7 bases agree with TRBD1. The CDR3 is 15 residues long. Germline loops: CDR1 SEHNR, CDR2 FQNEAQ (reference sequence). The V gene end was trimmed by 1 base and the J gene end by 2 bases; junction bases not matched to a gene: 4.

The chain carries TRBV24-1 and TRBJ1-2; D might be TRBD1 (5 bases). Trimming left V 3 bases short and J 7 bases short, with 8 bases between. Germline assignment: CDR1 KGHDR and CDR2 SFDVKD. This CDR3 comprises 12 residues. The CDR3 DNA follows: TGTGCCACCAGTGATGGGACGGCTGGCTACACCTTC. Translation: CATSDGTAGYTF.

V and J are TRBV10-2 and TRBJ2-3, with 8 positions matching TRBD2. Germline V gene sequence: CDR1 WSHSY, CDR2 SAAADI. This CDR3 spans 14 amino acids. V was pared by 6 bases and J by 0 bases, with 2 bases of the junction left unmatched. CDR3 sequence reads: CASRPSGSTDTQYF. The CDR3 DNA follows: TGCGCCAGCAGACCTAGCGGGAGCACAGATACGCAGTATTTT.

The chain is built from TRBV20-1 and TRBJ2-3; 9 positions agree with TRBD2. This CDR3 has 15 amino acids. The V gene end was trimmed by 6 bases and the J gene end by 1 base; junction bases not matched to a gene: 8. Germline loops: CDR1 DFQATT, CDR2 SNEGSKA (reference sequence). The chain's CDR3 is CSAKFSGGGTDTQYF. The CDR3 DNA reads TGCAGTGCAAAGTTTAGCGGGGGAGGCACAGATACGCAGTATTTT.

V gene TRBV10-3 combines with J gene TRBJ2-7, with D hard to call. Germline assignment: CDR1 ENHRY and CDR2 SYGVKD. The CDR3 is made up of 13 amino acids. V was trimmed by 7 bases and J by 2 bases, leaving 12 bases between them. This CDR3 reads CAINPGLAYEQYF. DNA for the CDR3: TGTGCCATCAATCCCGGGCTAGCCTACGAGCAGTACTTC.

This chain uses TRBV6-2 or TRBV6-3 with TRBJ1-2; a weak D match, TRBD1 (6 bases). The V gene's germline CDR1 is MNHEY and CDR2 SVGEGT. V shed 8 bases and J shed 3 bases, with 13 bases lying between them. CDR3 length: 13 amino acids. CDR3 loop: CASSTGRDYGYTF. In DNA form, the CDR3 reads TGTGCCAGCTCTACAGGGAGGGACTATGGCTACACCTTC.

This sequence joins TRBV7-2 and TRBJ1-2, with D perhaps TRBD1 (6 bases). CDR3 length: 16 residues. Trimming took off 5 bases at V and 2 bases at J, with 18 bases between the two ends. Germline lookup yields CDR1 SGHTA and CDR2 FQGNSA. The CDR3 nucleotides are TGTGCCAGCAGCCCCGTCACCGACAGGTTCAACTATGGCTACACCTTC. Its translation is CASSPVTDRFNYGYTF.

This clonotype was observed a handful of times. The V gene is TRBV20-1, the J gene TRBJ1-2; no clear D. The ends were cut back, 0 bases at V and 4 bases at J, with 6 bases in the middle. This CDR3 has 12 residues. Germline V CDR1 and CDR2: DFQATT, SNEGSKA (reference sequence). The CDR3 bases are TGCAGTGCTAGAGACAGGAGCTATGGCTACACCTTC. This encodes CSARDRSYGYTF.

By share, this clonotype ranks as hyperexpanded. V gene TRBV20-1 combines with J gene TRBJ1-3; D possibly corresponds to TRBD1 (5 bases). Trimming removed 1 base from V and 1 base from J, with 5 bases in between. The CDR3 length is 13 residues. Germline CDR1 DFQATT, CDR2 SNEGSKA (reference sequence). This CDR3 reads CSARGGSGNTIYF. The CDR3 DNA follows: TGCAGTGCTAGAGGGGGGTCTGGAAACACCATATATTTT.